The T cell receptor beta chain described here comes from a study of T cells in Graves' hyperthyroidism and ophthalmopathy. The investigators amplified TCR beta CDR3 regions from RNA transcripts. A set of HTBI primers served as the primers for a first-round RT-PCR of the TCR CDR3. MiXCR, run by TCRdb on the multiplex PCR reads, gives a single entry per CDR3 protein. The sample has hundreds of thousands of distinct CDR3 sequences, about 15% seen once. CDR1 is WSHSY and CDR2 is SAAADI in the germline V gene. CDR3 length: 14 amino acids. The V end was cut by 2 bases, the J end by 3 bases, with 11 bases between.

The V call is TRBV10-2, the J call TRBJ2-7, with D hard to call. This receptor was identified in a young man with Graves' ophthalmopathy. The sequencing input was blood. CDR3 sequence reads: CASSEAMAYYEQYF. CDR3 DNA sequence: TGCGCCAGCAGTGAGGCAATGGCCTACTACGAGCAGTACTTC.